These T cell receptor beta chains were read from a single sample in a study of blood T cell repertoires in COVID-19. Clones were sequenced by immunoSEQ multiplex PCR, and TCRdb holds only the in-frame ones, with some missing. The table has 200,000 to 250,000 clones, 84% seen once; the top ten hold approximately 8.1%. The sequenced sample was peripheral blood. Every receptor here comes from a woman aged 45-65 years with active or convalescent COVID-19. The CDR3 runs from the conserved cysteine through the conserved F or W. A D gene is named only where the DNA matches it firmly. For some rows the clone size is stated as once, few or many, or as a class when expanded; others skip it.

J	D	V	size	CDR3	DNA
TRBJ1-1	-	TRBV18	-	CASSTSGTAEAFF	TGTGCCAGCTCAACAAGCGGGACCGCTGAAGCTTTCTTT
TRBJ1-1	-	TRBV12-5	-	CASLWGLNTEAFF	TGTGCTAGTCTCTGGGGCCTGAACACTGAAGCTTTCTTT
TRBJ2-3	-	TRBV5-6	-	CASSPGGYGTDTQYF	TGTGCCAGCAGCCCTGGGGGGTACGGCACAGATACGCAGTATTTT
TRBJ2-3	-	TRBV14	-	CASSLLTFSTDTQYF	TGTGCCAGCAGCCTACTAACCTTCAGCACAGATACGCAGTATTTT
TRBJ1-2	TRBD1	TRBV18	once	CASSPGTDPAGGYTF	TGTGCCAGCTCCCCTGGGACAGACCCGGCGGGTGGCTACACCTTC
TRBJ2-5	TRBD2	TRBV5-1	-	CASMASGAGETQYF	TGCGCCAGCATGGCTAGCGGGGCGGGGGAGACCCAGTACTTC
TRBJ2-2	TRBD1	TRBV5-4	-	CASSLVGGYAGELFF	TGTGCCAGCAGCTTGGTAGGGGGCTATGCCGGGGAGCTGTTTTTT
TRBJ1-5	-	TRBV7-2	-	CASSSRAGVGQPQHF	TGTGCCAGCAGCTCACGGGCAGGGGTGGGTCAGCCCCAGCATTTT
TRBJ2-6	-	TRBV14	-	CASSQAVGLMANVLTF	TGTGCCAGCAGCCAAGCTGTGGGGCTGATGGCCAACGTCCTGACTTTC
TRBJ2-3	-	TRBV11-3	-	CASSLEGGGDTQYF	TGTGCCAGCAGCTTAGAAGGAGGCGGGGATACGCAGTATTTT
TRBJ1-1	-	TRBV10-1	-	CASAGQDTEAFF	TGCGCCAGCGCCGGACAAGACACTGAAGCTTTCTTT
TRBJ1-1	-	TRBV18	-	CASSPGRENTEAFF	TGTGCCAGCTCACCAGGCAGGGAGAACACTGAAGCTTTCTTT
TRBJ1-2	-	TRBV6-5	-	CASRQGDYGYTF	TGTGCCAGCAGACAAGGGGACTATGGCTACACCTTC
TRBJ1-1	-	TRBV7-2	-	CASRYTGPSPTEAFF	TGTGCCAGCAGGTATACAGGGCCCTCGCCCACTGAAGCTTTCTTT
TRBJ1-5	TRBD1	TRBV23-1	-	CASSHVPTGFHQPQHF	TGCGCCAGCAGTCACGTCCCGACAGGGTTTCATCAGCCCCAGCATTTT
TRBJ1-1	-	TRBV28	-	CASKGGGTEAFF	TGTGCCAGCAAGGGGGGGGGCACTGAAGCTTTCTTT
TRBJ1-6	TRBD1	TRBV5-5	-	CASSLTGGRGNSPLHF	TGTGCCAGCAGCTTGACAGGGGGCCGGGGGAATTCACCCCTCCACTTT
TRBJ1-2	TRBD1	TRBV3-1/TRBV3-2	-	CASSHEDRMGGYTF	TGTGCCAGCAGCCATGAGGACAGGATGGGTGGCTACACCTTC
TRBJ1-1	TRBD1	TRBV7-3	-	CASSRTGGETEAFF	TGTGCCAGCAGCCGAACAGGGGGGGAGACTGAAGCTTTCTTT
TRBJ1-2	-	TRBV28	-	CGVGQQFTGSAGYTF	TGTGGGGTAGGCCAGCAGTTTACAGGGTCGGCTGGCTACACCTTC
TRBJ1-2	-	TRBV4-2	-	CASSLATTTGNLGGYTF	TGTGCCAGCAGCCTCGCTACCACCACAGGGAACTTAGGTGGCTACACCTTC
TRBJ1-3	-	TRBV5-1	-	CASSLAGLTSGNTIYF	TGCGCCAGCAGCTTGGCCGGACTGACCTCTGGAAACACCATATATTTT
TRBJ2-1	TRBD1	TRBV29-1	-	CSVERTGVEQFF	TGCAGCGTTGAAAGAACAGGGGTCGAGCAGTTCTTC
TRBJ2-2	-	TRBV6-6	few	CASSYFLTGELFF	TGTGCCAGCAGTTACTTTCTCACCGGGGAGCTGTTTTTT
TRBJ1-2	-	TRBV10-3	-	CAISESGQSYGYTF	TGTGCCATCAGTGAGTCAGGACAGAGCTATGGCTACACCTTC
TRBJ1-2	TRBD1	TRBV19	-	CASSRGQLNYGYTF	TGTGCCAGTAGTAGGGGACAGCTAAACTATGGCTACACCTTC
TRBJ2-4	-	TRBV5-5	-	CASSVAGKNIQYF	TGTGCCAGCAGTGTGGCGGGGAAAAACATTCAGTACTTC
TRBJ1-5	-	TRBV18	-	CASSFAQGLGQPQHF	TGTGCCAGCTCATTCGCGCAGGGATTAGGTCAGCCCCAGCATTTT
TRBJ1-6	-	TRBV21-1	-	CASSNSRGPNSPLHF	TGTGCCAGCAGCAACTCAAGGGGGCCGAATTCACCCCTCCACTTT
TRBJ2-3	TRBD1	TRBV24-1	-	CATNRGHGDTQYF	TGTGCCACAAACAGGGGGCACGGGGATACGCAGTATTTT
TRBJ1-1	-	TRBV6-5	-	CASSPRHTDNTEAFF	TGTGCCAGCAGTCCCAGACACACCGACAACACTGAAGCTTTCTTT
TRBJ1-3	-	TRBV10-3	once	CAISEEGNTIYF	TGTGCCATCAGTGAGGAGGGAAACACCATATATTTT
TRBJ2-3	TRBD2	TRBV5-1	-	CASSLSSMGRERTQYF	TGCGCCAGCAGCTTGTCGTCCATGGGGCGGGAGAGGACGCAGTATTTT
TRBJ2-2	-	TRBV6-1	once	CASSEGRSRGAFGELFF	TGTGCCAGCAGTGAAGGCCGGAGCCGGGGGGCTTTCGGGGAGCTGTTTTTT
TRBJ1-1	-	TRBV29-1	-	CSDSTEAFF	TGCAGCGATAGCACTGAAGCTTTCTTT
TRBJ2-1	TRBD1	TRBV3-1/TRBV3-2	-	CASSHTGQGSSEQFF	TGTGCCAGCAGCCACACGGGACAGGGTTCTAGTGAGCAGTTCTTC
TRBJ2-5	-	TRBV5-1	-	CASSFGSGSQETQYF	TGCGCCAGCAGCTTTGGCTCAGGGTCCCAAGAGACCCAGTACTTC
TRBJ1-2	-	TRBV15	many	CATGQFAAGYGNYGYTF	TGTGCCACCGGCCAATTCGCGGCCGGCTACGGGAACTATGGCTACACCTTC
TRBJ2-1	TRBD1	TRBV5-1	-	CASSLVTGGLSNEQFF	TGCGCCAGCAGCTTGGTAACAGGGGGGCTTAGCAATGAGCAGTTCTTC
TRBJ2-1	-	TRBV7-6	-	CASSTLQWSGFNEQFF	TGTGCCAGCAGCACGCTCCAGTGGAGTGGATTCAATGAGCAGTTCTTC
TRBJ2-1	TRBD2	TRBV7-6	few	CASSSRLAGGPNEQFF	TGTGCCAGCAGCTCTCGGTTAGCGGGAGGCCCCAATGAGCAGTTCTTC
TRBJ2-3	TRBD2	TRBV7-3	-	CASSSPGLADTQYF	TGTGCCAGCAGCTCACCGGGACTAGCGGATACGCAGTATTTT
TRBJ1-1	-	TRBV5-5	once	CASRPFGGGTEAFF	TGTGCCAGCAGACCCTTTGGAGGAGGAACTGAAGCTTTCTTT
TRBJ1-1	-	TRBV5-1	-	CASSLARASDTEAFF	TGCGCCAGCAGCTTGGCCAGGGCATCGGACACTGAAGCTTTCTTT
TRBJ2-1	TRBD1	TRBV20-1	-	CSASPGQGSATYNEQFF	TGCAGTGCTAGTCCAGGACAGGGGAGCGCTACCTACAATGAGCAGTTCTTC
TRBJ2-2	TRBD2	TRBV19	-	CASSTQAGRGGELFF	TGTGCCAGTAGTACCCAAGCGGGACGTGGCGGGGAGCTGTTTTTT
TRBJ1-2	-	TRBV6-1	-	CASSEGPARAPNYGYTF	TGTGCCAGCAGTGAAGGCCCGGCGAGGGCCCCTAACTATGGCTACACCTTC
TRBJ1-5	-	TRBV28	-	CASSLGRVGNQPQHF	TGTGCCAGCAGTTTGGGCAGGGTAGGCAATCAGCCCCAGCATTTT
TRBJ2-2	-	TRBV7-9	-	CASSPPAGELFF	TGTGCCAGCAGCCCGCCAGCCGGGGAGCTGTTTTTT
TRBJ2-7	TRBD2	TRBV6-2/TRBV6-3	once	CASSSLPTSGSSPRGQYF	TGTGCCAGCAGTTCCTTACCGACTAGCGGGAGTTCCCCTAGGGGGCAGTACTTC
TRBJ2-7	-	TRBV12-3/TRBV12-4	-	CASSLGGSHEQYF	TGTGCCAGCAGTTTAGGAGGGTCCCACGAGCAGTACTTC
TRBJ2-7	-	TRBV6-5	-	CASGEWEASEQYF	TGTGCCAGCGGGGAGTGGGAGGCCTCCGAGCAGTACTTC
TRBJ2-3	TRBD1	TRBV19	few	CASSTDRGWNTQYF	TGTGCCAGTAGCACCGACAGGGGATGGAATACGCAGTATTTT